These T cell receptor beta chains were read from a single sample in a study of tumor-infiltrating lymphocytes in primary liver carcinoma. TCRdb reprocessed the multiplex PCR reads with MiXCR, giving one entry per CDR3 protein. Here the sample spans fewer than 350,000 distinct CDR3 sequences, roughly two thirds being singletons. The sequenced sample was peripheral blood. Source of these receptors: a man in his forties or fifties with primary liver carcinoma and hepatitis B virus infection. The CDR3 runs from the conserved cysteine through the conserved F or W. The D gene is left open where the match is weak. Rows may omit the clone size; those that give it use once, few, many or a size class.

TRBD1 TRBJ1-2 TRBV12-3/TRBV12-4 many CASSLEGAYGYTF TGTGCCAGCAGTTTGGAGGGGGCTTATGGCTACACCTTC
- TRBJ1-5 TRBV7-9 - CASSPGDDPPQLF TGTGCCAGCAGCCCCGGAGACGATCCGCCCCAGCTTTTT
- TRBJ2-1 TRBV11-1 - CASSPRREYNEQFF TGTGCCAGTAGCCCCAGACGGGAGTACAATGAGCAGTTCTTC
- TRBJ2-7 TRBV11-1 once CASSSVTPGEGYEQYF TGTGCCAGCAGCTCAGTCACCCCGGGAGAGGGCTACGAGCAGTACTTC
- TRBJ2-3 TRBV11-2 - CARSCGRADTQYF TGTGCCAGGAGCTGTGGCAGGGCGGATACGCAGTATTTT
- TRBJ2-1 TRBV29-1 - CNVRQEALNEQFF TGCAACGTTAGACAGGAGGCACTCAATGAGCAGTTCTTC
TRBD2 TRBJ2-7 TRBV11-2 - CVSSSSGRKFYEQYF TGTGTCAGCAGCTCTAGCGGGAGGAAATTCTACGAGCAGTACTTC
- TRBJ2-7 TRBV11-3 - CTSNKGQPPYEQYF TGTACCAGCAACAAAGGACAGCCCCCCTACGAGCAGTACTTC
- TRBJ2-5 TRBV12-3/TRBV12-4 once CASSSSNFETQYF TGTGCCAGCAGTTCCTCTAACTTTGAGACTCAGTACTTC
- TRBJ1-5 TRBV6-1 many CASSTQGNQPQHF TGTGCCAGCAGTACTCAGGGGAACCAGCCCCAGCATTTT
TRBD1 TRBJ2-7 TRBV29-1 - CGVQTGGMNEQYF TGCGGCGTTCAGACAGGGGGCATGAACGAGCAGTACTTC
- TRBJ2-1 TRBV6-2/TRBV6-3 many CAITELAPGAYNEQFF TGTGCCATCACCGAACTAGCCCCGGGGGCCTACAATGAGCAGTTCTTC
- TRBJ2-6 TRBV5-1 - CASSLPRGTAESGANILTF TGCGCCAGCAGCTTGCCTCGGGGGACAGCGGAATCTGGGGCCAACATCCTGACTTTC
TRBD1 TRBJ2-7 TRBV20-1 few CSARRQGSYEQYF TGCAGTGCTAGAAGACAGGGTTCCTACGAGCAGTACTTC
- TRBJ1-3 TRBV4-3 many CASSQDRVGLGNTIYF TGCGCCAGCAGCCAAGATCGAGTGGGCCTTGGAAACACCATATATTTT
- TRBJ2-1 TRBV29-1 many CSVGPPSSSYNEQFF TGCAGCGTGGGGCCTCCTTCCAGCTCCTACAATGAGCAGTTCTTC
- TRBJ1-4 TRBV27 - CASSPTWGSNEKLFF TGTGCCAGCAGCCCCACGTGGGGATCTAATGAAAAACTGTTTTTT
- TRBJ2-2 TRBV29-1 - CSVAFRDTGELFF TGCAGCGTTGCATTCAGGGACACCGGGGAGCTGTTTTTT
- TRBJ2-3 TRBV12-3/TRBV12-4 many CASSPGLGTDTQYF TGTGCCAGCAGTCCCGGACTGGGCACAGATACGCAGTATTTT
- TRBJ2-4 TRBV12-3/TRBV12-4 few CASSSRTVHHPEAKNIQYF TGTGCCAGCAGTTCTAGGACCGTCCACCACCCCGAGGCCAAAAATATTCAGTACTTC
- TRBJ2-2 TRBV4-2 - CAGSQGSQGAGSGGPGNTGELFF TGTGCCGGCAGCCAAGGGAGTCAGGGGGCTGGATCGGGAGGGCCGGGGAACACCGGGGAGCTGTTTTTT
- TRBJ2-3 TRBV6-1 many CASSEVRADTQYF TGTGCCAGCAGTGAAGTCCGGGCAGATACGCAGTATTTT
- TRBJ2-3 TRBV29-1 - CSGTWVSDTQYF TGCAGCGGGACTTGGGTTTCAGATACGCAGTATTTT
- TRBJ2-1 TRBV6-5 - CASNLKKGGNERFF TGTGCCAGCAACCTCAAAAAAGGCGGAAATGAGCGGTTCTTC
- TRBJ2-1 TRBV11-2 - CASSLTNLGHEQFF TGTGCCAGCAGCTTGACAAACTTGGGGCATGAGCAGTTCTTC
- TRBJ2-2 TRBV5-8 few CASSLVLGATGELFF TGTGCCAGCAGCTTGGTATTAGGAGCGACCGGGGAGCTGTTTTTT
- TRBJ2-5 TRBV2 - CASSGMGETQYF TGTGCCAGCAGTGGTATGGGTGAGACCCAGTACTTC
- TRBJ2-1 TRBV14 - CASSRAVNEQFF TGTGCCAGCAGCCGAGCAGTCAATGAGCAGTTCTTC
TRBD1 TRBJ2-4 TRBV4-3 - CASSPRRTGTGKNIKYF TGCGCCAGCAGCCCGCGACGCACCGGGACAGGAAAAAACATTAAGTACTTC
- TRBJ1-1 TRBV5-6 - CASCLGPQFYTEAFF TGTGCCAGCTGCTTGGGTCCCCAGTTTTACACTGAGGCTTTCTTT
- TRBJ2-3 TRBV12-5 - CPSLSSGTDKQYF TGTCCTAGTTTGTCGTCAGGCACAGATAAGCAGTATTTT
- TRBJ1-1 TRBV11-1 - CAGSPDRNTEAFF TGTGCCGGCAGCCCTGACAGGAACACTGAGGCTTTCTTT
- TRBJ2-1 TRBV11-3 many CASSSTDTAFSEQFF TGTGCCAGCAGCTCTACTGACACAGCCTTTAGTGAGCAGTTCTTC
- TRBJ2-2 TRBV5-4 - CASSFGGGSGTGELFF TGTGCCAGCAGCTTCGGTGGGGGATCAGGCACCGGGGAGCTGTTTTTT
- TRBJ2-3 TRBV5-6 - CARSFRDLLTDTQYF TGTGCCAGAAGCTTCCGGGACTTACTCACAGATACGCAGTATTTT
- TRBJ1-3 TRBV7-9 - CASSAIGGNTIYF TGTGCCAGCAGCGCTATTGGAGGGAACACCATATATTTT
- TRBJ2-7 TRBV6-2/TRBV6-3 few CASSYSISEISYEQYF TGTGCCAGCAGTTACTCGATATCCGAGATTAGCTACGAGCAGTACTTC
TRBD1 TRBJ2-1 TRBV5-1 - CASSPGDSNEQFF TGCGCCAGCAGCCCCGGGGACAGCAATGAGCAGTTCTTC
- TRBJ2-7 TRBV6-2/TRBV6-3 - CASSYLGTRTYEQYF TGTGCCAGCAGTTACCTCGGGACAAGGACCTACGAGCAGTACTTC
TRBD1 TRBJ1-1 TRBV11-1 many CASSPRPGTGDAFF TGTGCCAGCAGCCCTCGCCCCGGGACAGGGGACGCTTTCTTT
TRBD2 TRBJ2-3 TRBV6-5 - CASSPRTSGVRDKQYF TGCGCCAGCAGTCCCCGGACTAGCGGAGTCAGGGATAAGCAGTATTTT
- TRBJ1-4 TRBV4-3 - CANSQDLRGRNEKLFF TGCGCCAACAGCCAAGATCTTAGGGGACGAAATGAAAAACTGTTTTTC
- TRBJ2-7 TRBV11-2 - CASSRNSRGAYVQYF TGTGCCAGCAGCCGGAACTCCAGGGGAGCCTACGTGCAGTACTTC
- TRBJ1-2 TRBV7-8 - CDSSLSQGLGYGYTF TGTGATAGCAGCTTATCTCAGGGGCTCGGCTATGGCTACACCTTC
TRBD2 TRBJ2-7 TRBV4-2 many CASSQEIAGGPYEQYF TGTGCCAGCAGCCAAGAAATAGCGGGGGGCCCCTACGAGCAGTACTTC
- TRBJ2-7 TRBV10-2 - CATATGDYEQHF TGCGCCACCGCGACAGGCGACTACGAGCAGCATTTC
TRBD1 TRBJ2-7 TRBV6-1 many CATSDRVNFYEQYF TGTGCCACCTCGGACAGGGTGAATTTCTACGAGCAGTACTTC
- TRBJ1-5 TRBV5-1 - CASSLVANNQPQHF TGCGCCAGCAGCTTGGTAGCCAATAATCAGCCCCAGCATTTT
TRBD2 TRBJ2-2 TRBV6-2/TRBV6-3 once CASSPPPSGRVTRELFF TGTGCCAGCAGTCCCCCCCCTAGCGGGAGGGTGACCAGGGAGCTGTTTTTT
- TRBJ1-6 TRBV14 - CASGQGGPLYSPLHF TGTGCCAGCGGCCAAGGGGGTCCCCTTTACTCACCCCTCCACTTT
- TRBJ2-1 TRBV12-3/TRBV12-4 - CASSFGTYYNEQFF TGTGCCAGCAGTTTCGGTACATACTACAATGAGCAGTTCTTC
- TRBJ2-1 TRBV4-1 - CASSQVKGGNDQFF TGCGCCAGCAGCCAAGTCAAGGGGGGCAACGATCAGTTCTTC
TRBD1 TRBJ1-4 TRBV10-2 - CASSPGGLGEKLFF TGCGCCAGCAGCCCAGGGGGGCTCGGTGAAAAACTGTTTTTT